A single sample gave rise to the 8 T cell receptor beta chains below, sequenced in a study of vaccination and CD4 T cells after COVID-19. For these TCRs, the target antigens are not known. With the Oncomine TCR Beta short-read assay, DNA from cultured CD4+ T cells was sequenced. TCRdb re-derived calls from the PCR reads in MiXCR, one entry per CDR3 protein. The data hold around 19,000 distinct CDR3 sequences, with around 38% observed a single time. As for treatment: approximately nine-day PBMC culture with coronavirus spike peptide pools or control peptides (ViraFEST assay). Sequencing was performed on CD4+ T cells from blood, cultured in vitro, taken before SARS-CoV-2 vaccination. These receptors were obtained from a human donor who received a COVID-19 vaccine.

This chain's CDR3 is CASSETPVGGIQPQHF. The CDR3 DNA sequence: TGTGCCAGCAGTGAAACCCCGGTCGGGGGGATTCAGCCCCAGCATTTT. J is TRBJ1-5 and V is TRBV6-1; perhaps TRBD1 as D (5 bases). The CDR3 length is 16 residues. V was shortened by 2 bases and J by 6 bases, with 17 bases between the two germline ends. The germline gives CDR1 MNHNS, CDR2 SASEGT.

This chain connects TRBV19 to TRBJ2-3; TRBD1 is a possible D gene (6 bases). Between the trimmed V and J ends, which lost 6 bases and 2 bases, there was a span of 15 bases. CDR3 length equals 15 residues. Germline CDR1 reads LNHDA; CDR2 reads SQIVND (reference sequence). The CDR3 DNA is TGTGCCAGTAGCAAAGACAGGATTACCACAGATACGCAGTATTTT. Encoded protein: CASSKDRITTDTQYF.

The V gene is TRBV12-3 or TRBV12-4, the J gene TRBJ2-7; TRBD2 matches 9 bases. Germline trimming cut 2 bases from V and 5 bases from J; bases unmatched to any gene: 4. The CDR3 extends over 14 amino acids. CDR3 residues: CASSLWLAGNEQYF. The DNA for the CDR3 is TGTGCCAGCAGTTTATGGCTAGCGGGAAACGAGCAGTACTTC.

This clonotype was detected a few times. The rearrangement links TRBV7-6 to TRBJ2-1; TRBD2 matches 13 bases. The CDR3 runs to 15 residues. From germline, CDR1 is SGHVS and CDR2 FNYEAQ. V lost 1 base and J lost 9; bases outside the gene matches: 3. This CDR3 reads CASSLEGLAGLEQFF. DNA for the CDR3: TGTGCCAGCAGCTTAGAGGGACTAGCGGGGCTTGAGCAGTTCTTC.

This clonotype has just a few counts. The chain joins TRBV24-1 to TRBJ1-5; D not certain. The V end was cut by 5 bases, the J end by 2 bases, with 3 bases between. Germline CDR1 reads KGHDR; CDR2 reads SFDVKD. The CDR3 contains 12 residues. CDR3 sequence: CATSVGNQPQHF. The DNA for the CDR3 is TGTGCCACCAGTGTTGGCAATCAGCCCCAGCATTTT.

This rearrangement joins TRBV12-3 or TRBV12-4 to TRBJ1-1; D is unclear. The CDR3 is 13 amino acids. The V end lost 0 bases, the J end lost 5 bases, and 7 bases lay between the germline ends. The CDR3 nucleotides read TGTGCCAGCAGTTTAGCGCTGGTTACTGAAGCTTTCTTT. Its translation is CASSLALVTEAFF.

This chain uses TRBV7-8 with TRBJ1-2; 8 bases are shared with TRBD1. Losses at the gene ends were 5 bases for V and 8 bases for J; bases not matched to a gene: 13. The CDR3 length is 15 residues. Germline loops: CDR1 SGHVS, CDR2 FQNEAQ. CDR3 region: CASSLSWTGPGGYTF. The CDR3 nucleotides read TGTGCCAGCAGCCTTAGCTGGACAGGGCCAGGCGGCTACACCTTC.

Regarding this clonotype: As the CDR3 is not closed by the conserved phenylalanine or tryptophan, this likely results from a read error. The J gene is TRBJ2-7, the V gene TRBV6-1, with 13 bases lining up with TRBD2. The CDR3 has 15 amino acids. V shed 7 bases and J 0 bases; nucleotides not matched to a gene: 3. Germline CDR1 is MNHNS and CDR2 is SASEGT. In DNA form, the CDR3 reads TGTGCCAGCATTGGACTAGCGGGGGTCTCCTACGAGCAGTACCTC. The encoded protein is CASIGLAGVSYEQYL.